This T cell receptor beta chain was identified during a study of CXCR3-negative and CXCR3-positive naive CD8 T cells. Libraries were UMI-labeled 5' RACE TRB cDNA. TCRdb re-called the 5' RACE reads and gives one entry per CDR3 protein, without DNA. In all, the sample yields 100,000 to 150,000 distinct CDR3 sequences. About this clonotype: Its antigen is currently unknown.

Every individual CD8+ T cell subset underwent sorting in triplicate at 330,000 or so cells apiece. There are 14 residues in the CDR3. The germline gives CDR1 DFQATT, CDR2 SNEGSKA (reference sequence). Study outcomes and limitations: The study found more hydrophobic TRB CDR3s in CXCR3-positive naive cells than in CXCR3-negative naive cells. Whereas both naive subsets had comparably high diversity, memory CD8+ cells had much lower diversity.

The sample was naive CXCR3+ CD8+ T cells from blood. Subset given: CD45RO-CCR7+CD27+CD95- naive CD8+ T cells expressing CXCR3 (TNR3+). This chain links TRBV20-1 with TRBJ2-1; TCRdb outputs TRBD2, but without DNA this stays unchecked. The source of this sequence is a human donor in good health. Some clones in this sample may be carry-over from other donors' samples. CDR3 protein: CSASRLAGGNEQFF.